This T cell receptor beta chain was recorded in a study of early T cells in non-severe SARS-CoV-2 infection. Across the whole study: Chains stayed unpaired after sequencing of bulk RNA from unsorted whole blood.

This clonotype was recorded at least ten times. TCRdb used MiXCR to reprocess the 5' RACE reads, holding one entry per CDR3 protein. The sample holds roughly 56,000 distinct CDR3 sequences, roughly 8.2% seen once. CDR3 length equals 16 residues. From germline, CDR1 is SGHRS and CDR2 YFSETQ. V lost 1 base, J lost 0 bases, and 10 bases lay in between. This receptor was taken from an adult who was a healthcare worker with PCR-confirmed SARS-CoV-2 infection or an uninfected control (not recorded which). The gene calls are TRBV5-1 and TRBJ2-2, with D hard to call. The specimen sequenced was whole blood. The CDR3 bases are TGCGCCAGCAGCTTGTCTCCAGGAACGAACACCGGGGAGCTGTTTTTT. Protein: CASSLSPGTNTGELFF.